This T cell receptor (beta chain) was observed in a study of cytomegalovirus exposure and HLA in healthy donors. Whole-study results and caveats: With later analysis, a missense DCLRE1C variant became linked to TCR beta V- and J-gene trimming.

The PCR contained 60 Vbeta and 13 Jbeta primers. Sequenced by immunoSEQ multiplex PCR; TCRdb stores in-frame clones only, minus some. This sample has some 150,000 clones, with 82% found just once. In regard to this clone: Its target is not known.

V lost 7 bases to trimming and J lost 6 bases; unmatched junction nucleotides: 14. Germline lookup yields CDR1 SNHLY and CDR2 FYNNEI. The CDR3 totals 15 residues. Healthy individuals who donated bone marrow served as the donors. Sequencing input: PBMCs. The sequence was collected from a man aged 25 to 40 in good health and CMV-seropositive. The gene calls are TRBV2 and TRBJ2-7; 8 bases line up with TRBD2. CDR3 in amino acids: CASTNIPAGASEQYF. DNA for the CDR3: TGTGCCAGCACCAACATACCAGCGGGAGCGTCCGAGCAGTACTTC.